This T cell receptor (beta chain) was sequenced during a study of T cell responses to AZD1222 COVID-19 vaccine. Per germline, CDR1 SNHLY and CDR2 FYNNEI. This CDR3 spans 11 amino acids. V dropped 1 base and J dropped 9 bases, with 6 bases sitting between them. Overall study results and limits: Nearly half of spike-specific TCRs reportedly target unmutated variant regions. Increased Spike-specific TCR breadth and depth were observed after two AZD1222 doses.

A single count supports this clone. Its antigen remains unidentified. TCRdb keeps only in-frame clones here, not all; method: immunoSEQ multiplex PCR. The data contain some 85,000 clones, about 90% of them seen just once; the ten biggest clones take up under 10%. The material was peripheral blood, obtained on day 0 of AZD1222 vaccination. This clonotype was obtained from an adult in good health. The chain uses TRBV2 and TRBJ1-1; D remains unclear. The CDR3 coding sequence is TGTGCCAGCAGTGAAGGCAGGCAAGCTTTCTTT. This codes for CASSEGRQAFF.